The entry below gives a single TCR beta chain sequence along with its context. The CDR3 runs 13 residues. Deletions cut 6 bases from V and 3 bases from J, with 11 bases between. Germline CDR1 reads KGHSH; CDR2 reads LQKENI. Produced via immunoSEQ multiplex PCR; TCRdb's table is partial and in-frame only. This sample carries 450,000 to 600,000 clones, 70% to 85% of them seen once, and the ten largest clones take over 9.5%. Healthy HIV-negative adults with no recent acute infections or vaccinations were recruited as donors. These data come from a study of shared clonotypes between healthy human individuals. On the study more broadly: A few men and two women, aged 18 to 49, were donors.

Sequencing used PBMCs. The chain combines TRBV18 with TRBJ1-1, with a weak D call TRBD1 (5 bases). The TCR comes from a woman aged 40 to 50 in good health. Some clones in this sample may be carry-over from other donors' samples. The CDR3 bases are TGTGCCAGCTCTCTGACAGCGGACACTGAAGCTTTCTTT. Its protein is CASSLTADTEAFF.